This T cell receptor beta chain stems from a study of blood T cells in healthy people across ages. Study information: T cells yielded about one barcoded beta molecule per two cells through template switching. Broader study findings: Nothing was known about donor CMV status, and this possibly confounded expanded clonotype changes.

The CDR3 sequence is 14 residues long. Germline V gene lookup returns CDR1 MNHNS and CDR2 SASEGT. Trimming removed 0 bases from V and 4 bases from J, with 7 bases in between. PCR was performed a second time for about 7 to 12 cycles using a sample-barcoded 5' primer and a J-beta primer mix. Each cDNA molecule carried a tag from a template-switch adaptor that contained 12 random nucleotides. TCRdb re-analysed the 5' RACE reads in MiXCR, keeping a single row per CDR3 protein. There are approximately 810,000 distinct CDR3 sequences in the sample; about 34% occur only once, and approximately 13% lies in the top ten. In regard to this clonotype: Its antigen is not identified.

The study recruited healthy Caucasian donors from Russia who were aged about 6 to 90. Sequenced: blood. The origin of this receptor is a man younger than 30 in good health. The chain is built from TRBV6-1 and TRBJ1-5; D gene uncertain. CDR3 loop: CASSEARDNQPQHF. In DNA, the CDR3 is TGTGCCAGCAGTGAAGCGCGGGATAATCAGCCCCAGCATTTT.